This TCR beta chain emerged from a study of beta chain features in type 1 diabetes. Across the study: No age, gender or cell yield differences were seen between patients and healthy donors.

Sequenced material consisted of expressed TCRB transcripts (all of the isolated RNA was reverse transcribed). Some clones are missing from TCRdb's copy, which holds only in-frame ones; the method was immunoSEQ multiplex PCR. There are under 300,000 clones in the sample; about 8% occur only once, and approximately 1% lies in the top ten. With 4 bases removed from V and 9 bases from J, the gap between germline ends came to 20 bases. Germline V CDR1 and CDR2: SGHKS, YYEKEE (reference sequence). This CDR3 region has 15 residues. This clone came up many times. Its target is unknown. Every participating donor gave one draw, a heparinised blood sample averaging around 0.11 L. Each of the CD4+ naive, central memory, regulatory and stem cell-like memory populations was sorted via CD45RO/CCR7/CD25/CD127/CD95/CD27. General observations from the study: The similarity of naive, central memory and Treg TCRB repertoires appeared greater among patients than among healthy donors.

The chain joins TRBV5-5 to TRBJ2-1; D might be TRBD1 (8 bases). This clonotype originated in a woman in her late teens or twenties in good health. Input material: central memory CD4+ T cells from blood. Here the CDR3 reads CASSTGQGWEGEQFF. CDR3 DNA sequence: TGTGCCAGCAGCACTGGACAGGGTTGGGAGGGTGAGCAGTTCTTC.